Reported below is one T cell receptor (beta chain). Its antigen specificity is not known. It has no much larger one-base neighbor in the sample; base qualities were not kept. This sample is part of a study of blood T cell repertoires in COVID-19 (dated by TCRdb to the early 2020s). Study-level background: The collaborator samples originated in the United States, Italy and Spain and spanned the acute and convalescent phases of COVID-19. Deeply sampled blood TCRbeta repertoires from subjects exposed to, actively infected with, or recovered from COVID-19 were included in the dataset. HLA class I and class II types, where available, came from metadata supplied by the sample provider rather than from assay-based typing. Nearly every sample came with metadata listing a de-identified subject ID, COVID-19 status, age in years and sex. The samples were drawn from the first 160 participants of the ongoing ImmuneRACE study and from 1,254 subjects provided by 6 global collaborators. The prospective study material was composed of cDNA or gDNA derived from T cells, B-cell-depleted T cells, or PBMCs. A freely available public database, intended as a resource for researchers studying the immune response to SARS-CoV-2, is where the repertoires were released. What the research found in general, with its limitations: Clinical and demographic metadata were provided uncurated, with the amount varying by source and participant.

TCRbeta CDR3 regions were amplified from genomic DNA using the immunoSEQ Assay, a bias-controlled multiplex PCR. The original pipeline was this. Nucleated cell counts per sample were estimated from amplification of reference gene primers within the assay. Sequence reads were collapsed and filtered to measure the absolute abundance of every unique TCRbeta CDR3 rearrangement. For each sample, productive Simpson clonality was calculated as the square root of Simpson's diversity index over productive rearrangements. TCRdb mirrors the immuneACCESS table, restricted to in-frame sequences. Some clones are absent from its copies; in checked studies, under half trace to an unresolved V gene, and the reason for the others is unknown. Clone size and V and J calls were adopted from that table, with D and trimming inferred from the DNA. This sample lists roughly 150,000 clones; roughly nine tenths were detected once. The top ten clones comprise around 4.6% of the sample.

The collaborating institutions used their own protocols to collect whole blood in K2EDTA tubes. Collaborator samples were shipped for TCRbeta analysis as frozen whole blood, isolated PBMCs, or DNA extracted from either sample type. The germline V gene (reference sequence) provides CDR1 DFQATT and CDR2 SNEGSKA. From the cysteine up to the phenylalanine, the CDR3 has a length of 14 residues. The read is trimmed to its CDR3 DNA, 42 bases read in frame from base 1. The junction carries 11 bases between V and J, which are trimmed by 3 bases and 0 bases respectively. The sequencing input was peripheral blood. Here the chain combines TRBV20-1 and TRBJ1-2, with the identity of the D gene unclear. The sequence derives from a human donor in a cohort sampled during active COVID-19. The DNA sequence follows: TGCAGTGCTAGTCCCGACAAAACTAACTATGGCTACACCTTC. Its translation reads: CSASPDKTNYGYTF.